These 22 T cell receptor beta chains were sequenced from one sample in a study of radiation and T cells in renal cell carcinoma. Profiling relied on immunoSEQ multiplex PCR, and the TCRdb table lists in-frame clones only, not all of them. The sample lists about 140,000 clones, 75% to 90% occurring once. Time point here: baseline pretreatment blood. Noted treatment: 15 Gy SBRT to primary tumor, nephrectomy 4 weeks later. Sequencing used blood, obtained from a patient whose treatment included radiotherapy and nephrectomy. These receptors originate from a woman between 50 and 59 years old with renal cell carcinoma.

The chain carries TRBV5-5 and TRBJ2-5, with TRBD2 matching over 11 bases. The germline CDR1 and CDR2 sequences are SGHKS and YYEKEE (reference sequence). CDR3 length: 16 amino acids. Trimming removed 1 base from V and 2 bases from J; junction bases left unmatched: 4. The CDR3 loop is CASSLFRTSGQETQYF. The CDR3 DNA follows: TGTGCCAGCAGCTTGTTTCGGACTAGCGGGCAAGAGACCCAGTACTTC.

On this clone: The likely explanation is a read error, given a far larger clone one base away. The CDR3 reads CASSSYYEQYF. The CDR3 coding sequence is TGTGCCAGCAGTTCCTACTACGAGCAGTACTTC. V gene TRBV28 combines with J gene TRBJ2-7; no clear D gene. The V and J ends lost 4 bases and 3 bases respectively, with 4 bases between them. CDR1 and CDR2 (germline): MDHEN, SYDVKM. This CDR3 has 11 residues.

The chain employs TRBV7-8 and TRBJ1-5; D call uncertain. The germline gives CDR1 SGHVS, CDR2 FQNEAQ. V dropped 1 base and J dropped 6 bases, with 13 bases sitting between them. This CDR3 spans 15 amino acids. As DNA, the CDR3 is TGTGCCAGCAGCTTAGATGGCCAGACCCTTCAGCCCCAGCATTTT. This gives the protein CASSLDGQTLQPQHF.

The rearrangement links TRBV9 to TRBJ1-6, with D perhaps TRBD1 (5 bases). The CDR3 totals 15 residues. Germline V gene lookup returns CDR1 SGDLS and CDR2 YYNGEE. V was clipped by 0 bases and J by 5 bases, with 9 bases between them. The CDR3 DNA follows: TGTGCCAGCAGCGTAGATGGGGGGGATAATTCACCCCTCCACTTT. Amino acids: CASSVDGGDNSPLHF.

The rearrangement joins TRBV6-6 to TRBJ2-7; D is undetermined. Germline V gives CDR1 MNHNY, CDR2 SVGAGI (reference sequence). The CDR3 contains 12 residues. The V gene lost 6 bases and the J gene lost 7 bases, with 13 bases spanning the gap. CDR3 in amino acids: CASSLVLGEQYF. The DNA for the CDR3 is TGTGCCAGCAGCCTTGTCCTTGGGGAGCAGTACTTC.

The chain combines TRBV5-1 with TRBJ2-2; TRBD2 agrees at 9 bases. The J segment lost 2 bases and the V segment lost 3 bases, leaving 5 bases of the junction unmatched. The germline V gene has CDR1 SGHRS and CDR2 YFSETQ. CDR3 size: 16 residues. CDR3 DNA: TGCGCCAGCAGCTCTTCTAGCGGGGCAAACACCGGGGAGCTGTTTTTT. Residues: CASSSSSGANTGELFF.

CDR3 sequence: CASSRGYEQYF. CDR3 coding DNA: TGTGCCAGCAGTCGGGGCTACGAGCAGTACTTC. The chain combines TRBV6-5 with TRBJ2-7; perhaps TRBD2 as D (5 bases). V lost 5 bases and J lost 3, with 5 bases in between. The germline V gene encodes CDR1 MNHEY and CDR2 SVGAGI. This CDR3 region has 11 residues.

This chain connects TRBV7-2 to TRBJ2-5, with a tentative D call TRBD2 (6 bases). The CDR3 is 13 residues long. Germline V gene sequence: CDR1 SGHTA, CDR2 FQGNSA. The V end lost 5 bases, the J end lost 5 bases, and 12 bases lay between the germline ends. The CDR3, as DNA: TGTGCCAGCAGCGCCAACCGGGGGGAGACCCAGTACTTC. Its protein product is CASSANRGETQYF.

This chain uses TRBV7-2 with TRBJ2-2; D uncertain. Germline CDR1 SGHTA, CDR2 FQGNSA. The CDR3 extends over 12 amino acids. Trimming pared 5 bases from V and 7 bases from J, leaving 8 bases between. The CDR3 DNA reads as TGTGCCAGCAGCGCCGGGCTCGGGGAGCTGTTTTTT. It translates to CASSAGLGELFF.

This clone has a handful of counts. J is TRBJ2-5 and V is TRBV5-6, with 8 bases lining up with TRBD1. The germline V gene encodes CDR1 SGHDT and CDR2 YYEEEE. V gave up 7 bases and J gave up 2 bases; unmatched junction bases: 7. The CDR3 totals 14 residues. The CDR3 region has the DNA TGTGCCAGCCTCTACCGGGACAGGCAAGAGACCCAGTACTTC. Protein: CASLYRDRQETQYF.

The chain links TRBV15 to TRBJ1-1; D call uncertain. The germline V gene has CDR1 LNHNV and CDR2 YYDKDF (reference sequence). This CDR3 spans 12 amino acids. The ends were cut back, 3 bases at V and 11 bases at J, with 13 bases in the middle. The CDR3 sequence is CATSSADLGAFF. The CDR3 bases are TGTGCCACCAGCAGTGCCGACCTTGGGGCTTTCTTT.

The rearrangement uses TRBV28 and TRBJ2-1, with a weak D call TRBD2 (6 bases). CDR3 size: 17 residues. V dropped 4 bases and J dropped 0 bases, with 16 bases sitting between them. Germline lookup yields CDR1 MDHEN and CDR2 SYDVKM. CDR3 DNA: TGTGCCAGCAGTTCCCCCCCCCATAGCGGCTCCTACAATGAGCAGTTCTTC. Translation gives CASSSPPHSGSYNEQFF.

This chain joins TRBV29-1 and TRBJ2-7; weak D call: TRBD1 (6 bases). Trimming shortened V by 3 bases and J by 5 bases, and 11 bases separated the two germline ends. The CDR3 is made up of 12 amino acids. Germline-derived CDR1 and CDR2 are SQVTM and ANQGSEA. The CDR3 spells CSVDTGSNEQYF. CDR3 nucleotides: TGCAGCGTTGACACAGGGTCCAACGAGCAGTACTTC.

This sequence joins TRBV5-4 and TRBJ1-1, with TRBD1 matching 7 bases. Trimming cost V 1 base and J 4 bases; bases outside gene matches: 1. Germline-derived CDR1 and CDR2 are SGHNT and YYREEE (reference sequence). The CDR3 consists of 13 residues. CDR3 sequence (DNA): TGTGCCAGCAGCTTGAAGGGGGCCACTGAAGCTTTCTTT. It translates to CASSLKGATEAFF.

The genes are TRBV18 and TRBJ1-1; no firm D call. Deletions cut 3 bases from V and 1 base from J, with 6 bases between. The germline V gene encodes CDR1 KGHSH and CDR2 LQKENI. The CDR3 extends over 13 amino acids. The CDR3 nucleotides read TGTGCCAGCTCACCCGGGAGGAACACTGAAGCTTTCTTT. Translation gives CASSPGRNTEAFF.

The chain couples TRBV29-1 to TRBJ2-7; 10 positions match TRBD2. Trimming at V came to 5 bases and at J to 0 bases, leaving 19 bases not matched to a gene. The CDR3 is 19 amino acids. CDR1 is SQVTM, CDR2 ANQGSEA, per germline. As DNA, the CDR3 is TGCAGCGTTTACGTCCGGGCTAGCGGGGGCCTATATACCTCCTACGAGCAGTACTTC. Protein sequence: CSVYVRASGGLYTSYEQYF.

The J gene is TRBJ1-1, the V gene TRBV27; no clear D gene. This CDR3 is built from 14 residues. Deletions cut 5 bases from V and 1 base from J, with 11 bases between. Germline V gives CDR1 MNHEY, CDR2 SMNVEV (reference sequence). CDR3 loop: CASSKEHTNTEAFF. CDR3 sequence (DNA): TGTGCCAGCAGTAAGGAACACACGAACACTGAAGCTTTCTTT.

J is TRBJ1-1 and V is TRBV19; D is undetermined. This CDR3 has 15 residues. The ends were cut back, 0 bases at V and 5 bases at J, with 13 bases in the middle. CDR1 and CDR2 from the germline V gene are LNHDA and SQIVND (reference sequence). CDR3 sequence: CASSIDGLSRTEAFF. The CDR3 DNA reads as TGTGCCAGTAGTATAGATGGCCTTTCGAGGACTGAAGCTTTCTTT.

The V gene is TRBV5-1, the J gene TRBJ2-7; TRBD1 is a possible D gene (6 bases). The CDR3 spans 13 residues. Germline lookup yields CDR1 SGHRS and CDR2 YFSETQ. V lost 3 bases to trimming and J lost 3 bases, with 10 bases between them. CDR3 region: CASSYQDSYEQYF. The CDR3 bases are TGCGCCAGCAGCTATCAGGACAGCTACGAGCAGTACTTC. Supplemented by reference TRBV5-1 and TRBJ2-7, the full variable domain reads KAGVTQTPRYLIKTRGQQVTLSCSPISGHRSVSWYQQTPGQGLQFLFEYFSETQRNKGNFPGRFSGRQFSNSRSEMNVSTLELGDSALYLCASSYQDSYEQYFGPGTRLTVT.

This clone was observed once. The chain has TRBV7-9 and TRBJ2-3, with 8 positions matching TRBD2. CDR1 and CDR2 from the germline V gene are SEHNR and FQNEAQ (reference sequence). This CDR3 spans 15 amino acids. V gave up 6 bases and J gave up 3 bases; unmatched junction bases: 8. The CDR3 region has the DNA TGTGCCAGCAGACCACGAGCGGGAGATACAGATACGCAGTATTTT. This codes for CASRPRAGDTDTQYF.

The rearrangement links TRBV30 to TRBJ1-5, with D unclear. The germline V and J ends were trimmed by 0 bases and 6 bases, with 9 bases remaining between them. Germline CDR1 GTSNPN, CDR2 SVGIG (reference sequence). The CDR3 extends over 13 amino acids. The CDR3 nucleotides are TGTGCCTGGAGTGTAATGGGGAGTCAGCCCCAGCATTTT. Its translation: CAWSVMGSQPQHF.

The J gene is TRBJ2-3, the V gene TRBV5-7; 10 positions match TRBD2. TRBV5-7 is filed as an ORF, its function uncertain. CDR3 size: 15 residues. Losses at the gene ends were 4 bases for V and 4 bases for J; bases not matched to a gene: 6. Here the CDR3 DNA reads TGTGCCAGCAGCGGGACTAGCGCCCGAGCAGATACGCAGTATTTT. Protein sequence: CASSGTSARADTQYF.